This T cell receptor (beta chain) was identified in a study of STAT5B mutations in CD4+ large granular lymphocyte leukemia. Depending on availability, patient cells were bead-separated fractions or unselected PBMC. V was trimmed by 3 bases and J by 3 bases, leaving 8 bases between them. The CDR3 runs to 14 residues. Per germline, CDR1 LNHNV and CDR2 YYDKDF (reference sequence). General observations from the study: Main leukemic clonotypes were patient-specific, but more than 20% appeared at low frequency elsewhere. Without putative leukemic clones, patient CD4-sorted repertoires remained more clonal than healthy CD4+ repertoires.

About this clone itself: Its antigen is still unknown.

Clones were read by immunoSEQ multiplex PCR, and TCRdb kept only the in-frame ones, dropping some. The table records around 5,000 clones, over 70% of them present only once. The chain uses TRBV15 and TRBJ1-4; D unclear. This sequence was found in an elderly man with CD4+ T-cell large granular lymphocyte leukemia. The sample taken for sequencing was PBMCs. CDR3 residues: CATSRTASNEKLFF. As DNA, the CDR3 is TGTGCCACCAGCAGGACGGCTTCTAATGAAAAACTGTTTTTT. Full variable domain (outside the CDR3, taken from reference TRBV15 and TRBJ1-4): DAMVIQNPRYQVTQFGKPVTLSCSQTLNHNVMYWYQQKSSQAPKLLFHYYDKDFNNEADTPDNFQSRRPNTSFCFLDIRSPGLGDTAMYLCATSRTASNEKLFFGSGTQLSVL.